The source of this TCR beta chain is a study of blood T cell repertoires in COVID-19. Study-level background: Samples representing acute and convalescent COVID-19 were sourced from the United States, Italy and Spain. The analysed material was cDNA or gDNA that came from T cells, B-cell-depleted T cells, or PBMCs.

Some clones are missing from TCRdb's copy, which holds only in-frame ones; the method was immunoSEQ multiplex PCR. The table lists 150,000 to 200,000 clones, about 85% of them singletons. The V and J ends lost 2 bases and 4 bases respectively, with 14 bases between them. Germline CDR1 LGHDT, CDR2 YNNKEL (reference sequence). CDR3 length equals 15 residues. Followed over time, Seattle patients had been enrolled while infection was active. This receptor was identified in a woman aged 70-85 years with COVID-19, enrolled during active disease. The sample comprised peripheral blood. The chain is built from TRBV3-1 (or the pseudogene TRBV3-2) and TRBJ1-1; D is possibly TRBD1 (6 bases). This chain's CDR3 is CASSQTGYRGTEAFF. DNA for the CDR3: TGTGCCAGCAGCCAAACAGGGTATCGAGGCACTGAAGCTTTCTTT.